This T cell receptor beta chain was identified during a study of blood T cell repertoires in COVID-19. At the level of the study: Samples of COVID-19 (acute and convalescent) were obtained from the United States, Italy and Spain.

Original methodology: Reference gene primers were amplified, and this amplification served to estimate nucleated cell counts. The table came from immunoSEQ multiplex PCR; TCRdb's copy has only in-frame clones and leaves some out. D and trimming were read from the DNA, whereas the V and J calls and clone size are those reported in that table. The profile shows about 66,000 clones, 89% of them singletons. Sequencing was done on a sample of peripheral blood. This TCR came from a man in his sixties with acute or convalescent COVID-19.

CDR3 nucleotides: TGTGCCAGCAGTGAAGATACGAACACCGGGGAGCTGTTTTTT. This sequence encodes CASSEDTNTGELFF. The V gene is TRBV6-1, the J gene TRBJ2-2; D unresolved. V shed 1 base and J shed 0 bases, with 3 bases lying between them. The CDR3 covers 14 residues. Germline V gives CDR1 MNHNS, CDR2 SASEGT.